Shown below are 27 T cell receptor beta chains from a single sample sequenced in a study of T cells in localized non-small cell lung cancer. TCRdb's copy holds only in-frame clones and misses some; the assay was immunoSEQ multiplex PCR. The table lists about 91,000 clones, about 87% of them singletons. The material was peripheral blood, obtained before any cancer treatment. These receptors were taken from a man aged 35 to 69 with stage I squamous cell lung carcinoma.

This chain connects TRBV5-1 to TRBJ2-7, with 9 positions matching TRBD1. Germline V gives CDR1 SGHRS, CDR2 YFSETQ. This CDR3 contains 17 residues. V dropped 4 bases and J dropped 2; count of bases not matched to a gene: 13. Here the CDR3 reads CASSRMFLQGAPYEQYF. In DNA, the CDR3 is TGCGCCAGCAGCCGCATGTTCCTACAGGGGGCCCCCTACGAGCAGTACTTC. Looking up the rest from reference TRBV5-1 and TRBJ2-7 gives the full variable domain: KAGVTQTPRYLIKTRGQQVTLSCSPISGHRSVSWYQQTPGQGLQFLFEYFSETQRNKGNFPGRFSGRQFSNSRSEMNVSTLELGDSALYLCASSRMFLQGAPYEQYFGPGTRLTVT.

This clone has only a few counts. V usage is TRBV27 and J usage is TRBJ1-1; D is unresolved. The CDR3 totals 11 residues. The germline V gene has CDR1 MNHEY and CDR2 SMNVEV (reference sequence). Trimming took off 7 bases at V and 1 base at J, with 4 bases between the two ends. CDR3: CASTGNTEAFF. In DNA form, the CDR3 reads TGTGCCAGCACTGGGAACACTGAAGCTTTCTTT.

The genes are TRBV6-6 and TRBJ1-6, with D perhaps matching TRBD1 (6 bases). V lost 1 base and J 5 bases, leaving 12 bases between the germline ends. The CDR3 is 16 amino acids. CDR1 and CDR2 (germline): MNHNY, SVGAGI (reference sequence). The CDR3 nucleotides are TGTGCCAGCAGTTACTTTCGGACAGATAATAATTCACCCCTCCACTTT. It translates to CASSYFRTDNNSPLHF.

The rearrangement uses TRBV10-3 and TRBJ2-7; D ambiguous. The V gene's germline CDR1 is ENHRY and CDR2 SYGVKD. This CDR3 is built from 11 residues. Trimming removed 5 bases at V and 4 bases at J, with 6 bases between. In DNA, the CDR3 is TGTGCCATCAGTCAAGGGTACGAGCAGTACTTC. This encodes CAISQGYEQYF.

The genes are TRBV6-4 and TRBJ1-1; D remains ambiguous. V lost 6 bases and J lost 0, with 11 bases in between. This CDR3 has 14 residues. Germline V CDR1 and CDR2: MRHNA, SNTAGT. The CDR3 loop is CASRKTGMNTEAFF. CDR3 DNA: TGTGCCAGCAGGAAGACGGGAATGAACACTGAAGCTTTCTTT.

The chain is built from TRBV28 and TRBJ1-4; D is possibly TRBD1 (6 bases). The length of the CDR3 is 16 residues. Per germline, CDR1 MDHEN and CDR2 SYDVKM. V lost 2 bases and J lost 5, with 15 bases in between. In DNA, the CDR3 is TGTGCCAGCAGTTTACATCCAGGGGATGCAAATGAAAAACTGTTTTTT. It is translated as CASSLHPGDANEKLFF. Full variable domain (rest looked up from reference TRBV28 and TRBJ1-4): DVKVTQSSRYLVKRTGEKVFLECVQDMDHENMFWYRQDPGLGLRLIYFSYDVKMKEKGDIPEGYSVSREKKERFSLILESASTNQTSMYLCASSLHPGDANEKLFFGSGTQLSVL.

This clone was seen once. In DNA form, the CDR3 reads TGTGCCAGCAGCGGACAGGACTCCTATAATTCACCCCTCCACTTT. It codes for CASSGQDSYNSPLHF. This rearrangement joins TRBV6-1 to TRBJ1-6; 7 bases are shared with TRBD1. Germline V CDR1 and CDR2: MNHNS, SASEGT. This CDR3 has 15 amino acids. J was trimmed by 0 bases and V by 6 bases; bases with no gene match: 2.

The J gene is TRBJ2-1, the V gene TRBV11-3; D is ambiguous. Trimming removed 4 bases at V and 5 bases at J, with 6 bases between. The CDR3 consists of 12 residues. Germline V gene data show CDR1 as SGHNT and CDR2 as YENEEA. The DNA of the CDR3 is TGTGCCAGCAGCTCTAGAAACAATGAGCAGTTCTTC. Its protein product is CASSSRNNEQFF. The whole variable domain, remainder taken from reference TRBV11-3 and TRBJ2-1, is EAGVVQSPRYKIIEKKQPVAFWCNPISGHNTLYWYLQNLGQGPELLIRYENEEAVDDSQLPKDRFSAERLKGVDSTLKIQPAELGDSAVYLCASSSRNNEQFFGPGTRLTVL.

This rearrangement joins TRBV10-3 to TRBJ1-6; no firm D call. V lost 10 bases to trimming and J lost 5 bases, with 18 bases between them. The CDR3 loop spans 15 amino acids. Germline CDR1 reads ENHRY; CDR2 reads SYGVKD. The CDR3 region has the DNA TGTGCCAGCCAGCCTTCGGGCCAGAATAATTCACCCCTCCACTTT. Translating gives CASQPSGQNNSPLHF.

The DNA of the CDR3 is TGTGCCAGCTCACCGATTGTCAGGGCGGCCGAGGGAAACACCATATATTTT. Translation: CASSPIVRAAEGNTIYF. The genes are TRBV18 and TRBJ1-3, with D possibly matching TRBD1 (5 bases). V lost 3 bases, J lost 4 bases, and 19 bases lay in between. This CDR3 is built from 17 residues. Germline lookup yields CDR1 KGHSH and CDR2 LQKENI.

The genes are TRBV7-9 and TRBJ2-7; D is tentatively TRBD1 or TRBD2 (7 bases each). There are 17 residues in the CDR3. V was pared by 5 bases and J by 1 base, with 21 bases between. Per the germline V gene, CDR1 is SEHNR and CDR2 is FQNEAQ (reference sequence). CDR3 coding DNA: TGTGCCAGCAGCCTCACCCCTCGGGGGGACAGATCCTACGAGCAGTACTTC. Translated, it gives CASSLTPRGDRSYEQYF.

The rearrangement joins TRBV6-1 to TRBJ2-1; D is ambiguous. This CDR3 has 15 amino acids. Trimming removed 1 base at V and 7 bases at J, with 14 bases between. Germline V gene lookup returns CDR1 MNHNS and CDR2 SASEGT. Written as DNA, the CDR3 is TGTGCCAGCAGTGAAGTCGGGTTAGGGAATAATGAGCAGTTCTTC. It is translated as CASSEVGLGNNEQFF.

CDR3 protein: CSVEGFTGSTDTQYF. The CDR3 DNA follows: TGCAGCGTTGAAGGATTTACGGGGTCCACAGATACGCAGTATTTT. The chain uses TRBV29-1 and TRBJ2-3; the D gene is possibly TRBD2 (5 bases). The CDR3 runs 15 residues. CDR1 SQVTM and CDR2 ANQGSEA come from the germline V gene. V dropped 1 base and J dropped 2 bases, with 13 bases sitting between them.

CDR3 coding DNA: TGCGCCAGCAGCGGGAAGGGGAACACAGATACGCAGTATTTT. This translates into CASSGKGNTDTQYF. J is TRBJ2-3 and V is TRBV5-1; D is perhaps TRBD1 (5 bases). Between the trimmed V and J ends, which lost 4 bases and 2 bases, there was a span of 11 bases. Germline lookup yields CDR1 SGHRS and CDR2 YFSETQ. This CDR3 spans 14 amino acids. The full variable domain, with the rest looked up from reference TRBV5-1 and TRBJ2-3, is KAGVTQTPRYLIKTRGQQVTLSCSPISGHRSVSWYQQTPGQGLQFLFEYFSETQRNKGNFPGRFSGRQFSNSRSEMNVSTLELGDSALYLCASSGKGNTDTQYFGPGTRLTVL.

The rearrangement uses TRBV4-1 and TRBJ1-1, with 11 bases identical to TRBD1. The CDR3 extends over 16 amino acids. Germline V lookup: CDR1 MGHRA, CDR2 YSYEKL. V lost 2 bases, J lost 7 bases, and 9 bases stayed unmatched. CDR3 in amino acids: CASSQPPGQGGGEAFF. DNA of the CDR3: TGCGCCAGCAGCCAACCACCGGGACAGGGGGGTGGTGAAGCTTTCTTT.

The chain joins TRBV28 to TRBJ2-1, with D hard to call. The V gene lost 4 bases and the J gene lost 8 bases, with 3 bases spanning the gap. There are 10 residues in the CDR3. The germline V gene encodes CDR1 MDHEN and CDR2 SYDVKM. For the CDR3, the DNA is TGTGCCAGCAGTTCTTATGAGCAGTTCTTC. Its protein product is CASSSYEQFF.

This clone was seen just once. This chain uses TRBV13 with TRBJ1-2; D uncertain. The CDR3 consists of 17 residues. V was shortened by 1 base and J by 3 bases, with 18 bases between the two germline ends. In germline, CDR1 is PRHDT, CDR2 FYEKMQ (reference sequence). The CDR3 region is CASSLAFRIFTDYGYTF. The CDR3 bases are TGTGCCAGCAGCTTAGCTTTTAGGATCTTTACTGACTATGGCTACACCTTC.

The CDR3 DNA sequence: TGTGCCGGCCGGGGGTCCTATAATTCACCCCTCCACTTT. It codes for CAGRGSYNSPLHF. The chain carries TRBV6-6 and TRBJ1-6, with TRBD1 as a possible D gene (5 bases). The germline V and J ends were trimmed by 11 bases and 1 base, with 9 bases remaining between them. Germline-derived CDR1 and CDR2 are MNHNY and SVGAGI (reference sequence). This CDR3 comprises 13 residues.

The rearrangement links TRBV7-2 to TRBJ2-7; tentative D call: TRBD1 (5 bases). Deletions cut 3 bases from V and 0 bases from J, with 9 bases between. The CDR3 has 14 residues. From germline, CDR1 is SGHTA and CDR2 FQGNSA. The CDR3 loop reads CASSFTGSSYEQYF. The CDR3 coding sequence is TGTGCCAGCAGCTTCACAGGAAGCTCCTACGAGCAGTACTTC. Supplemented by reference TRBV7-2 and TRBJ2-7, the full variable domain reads GAGVSQSPSNKVTEKGKDVELRCDPISGHTALYWYRQSLGQGLEFLIYFQGNSAPDKSGLPSDRFSAERTGGSVSTLTIQRTQQEDSAVYLCASSFTGSSYEQYFGPGTRLTVT.

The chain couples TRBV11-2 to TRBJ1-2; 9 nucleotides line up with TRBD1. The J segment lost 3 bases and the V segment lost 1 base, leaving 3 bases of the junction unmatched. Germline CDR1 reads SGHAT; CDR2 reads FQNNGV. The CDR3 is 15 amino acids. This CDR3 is CASSLAGTGYYGYTF. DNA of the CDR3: TGTGCCAGCAGCTTAGCGGGGACAGGGTACTATGGCTACACCTTC.

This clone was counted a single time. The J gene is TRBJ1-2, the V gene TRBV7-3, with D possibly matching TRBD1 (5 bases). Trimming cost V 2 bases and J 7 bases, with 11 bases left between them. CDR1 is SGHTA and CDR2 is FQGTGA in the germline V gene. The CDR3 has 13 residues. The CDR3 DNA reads TGTGCCAGCAGCTTAGAGGGAAGGGGTGGCTACACCTTC. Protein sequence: CASSLEGRGGYTF. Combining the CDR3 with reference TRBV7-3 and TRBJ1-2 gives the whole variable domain GAGVSQTPSNKVTEKGKYVELRCDPISGHTALYWYRQSLGQGPEFLIYFQGTGAADDSGLPNDRFFAVRPEGSVSTLKIQRTERGDSAVYLCASSLEGRGGYTFGSGTRLTVV.

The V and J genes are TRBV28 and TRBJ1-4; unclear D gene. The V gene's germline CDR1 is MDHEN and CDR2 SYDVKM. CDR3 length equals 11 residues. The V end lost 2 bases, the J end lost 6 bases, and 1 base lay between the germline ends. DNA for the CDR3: TGTGCCAGCAGTTTACATGAAAAACTGTTTTTT. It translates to CASSLHEKLFF.

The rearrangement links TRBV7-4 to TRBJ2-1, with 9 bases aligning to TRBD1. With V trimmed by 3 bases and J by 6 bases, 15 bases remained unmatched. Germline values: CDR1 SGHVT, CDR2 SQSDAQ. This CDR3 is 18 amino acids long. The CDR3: CASSFSWGGTGTSNEQFF. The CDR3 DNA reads TGTGCCAGCAGCTTTAGCTGGGGAGGGACAGGGACCTCCAATGAGCAGTTCTTC.

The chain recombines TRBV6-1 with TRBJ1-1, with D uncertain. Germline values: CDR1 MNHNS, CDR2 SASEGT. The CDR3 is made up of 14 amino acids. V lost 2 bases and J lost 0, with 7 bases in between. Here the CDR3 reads CASSELGMNTEAFF. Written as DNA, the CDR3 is TGTGCCAGCAGTGAATTGGGAATGAACACTGAAGCTTTCTTT.

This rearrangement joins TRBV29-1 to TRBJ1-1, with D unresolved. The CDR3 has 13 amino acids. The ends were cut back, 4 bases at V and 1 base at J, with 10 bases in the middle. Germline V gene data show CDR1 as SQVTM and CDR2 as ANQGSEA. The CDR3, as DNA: TGCAGCGTTGTACGTGGGTCGAACACTGAAGCTTTCTTT. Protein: CSVVRGSNTEAFF.

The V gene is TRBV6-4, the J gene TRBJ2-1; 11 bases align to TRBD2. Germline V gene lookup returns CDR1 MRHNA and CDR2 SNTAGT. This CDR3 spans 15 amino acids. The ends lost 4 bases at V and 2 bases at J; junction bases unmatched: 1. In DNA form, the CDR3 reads TGTGCCAGCAGTGCTAGCGGGGGGCCCTACAATGAGCAGTTCTTC. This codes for CASSASGGPYNEQFF.

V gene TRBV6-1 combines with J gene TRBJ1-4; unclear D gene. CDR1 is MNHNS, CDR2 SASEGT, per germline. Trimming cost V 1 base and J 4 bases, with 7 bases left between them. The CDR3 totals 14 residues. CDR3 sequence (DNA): TGTGCCAGCAGTGAAGATAAAGTTAATGAAAAACTGTTTTTT. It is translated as CASSEDKVNEKLFF.